This T cell receptor beta chain was sequenced during a study of glioma-infiltrating T cells (dated by TCRdb to about 2016). A note on the overall study: Sequencing of TCR alpha- and beta-chain repertoires was performed on glioma tissue, on non-neoplastic brain tissue, and on matched peripheral blood mononuclear cells. Each tissue-infiltrating repertoire was compared with the same patient's peripheral blood repertoire to measure divergence between tissue and blood T-cell populations. Three low-grade glioma patients, under ten primary glioblastoma patients and three non-glioma patients contributing non-neoplastic brain tissue were included in the paired cohort.

V lost 1 base and J lost 7 bases; the stretch between them is 8 bases long. CDR1 and CDR2 were assigned from the germline V gene as SNHLY and FYNNEI. CDR3 length: 14 amino acids, cysteine to phenylalanine. Only CDR3 DNA remains: 42 bases, in frame from the first base. What the research found in general, with its limitations: Group comparisons were based on small numbers of patients: three non-neoplastic, three low-grade glioma and eight or nine glioblastoma patients. Only a very small number of CDR3 sequences turned up in both tissue and blood, a result put down to high CDR3 diversity combined with limited sampling. VJ-independent divergence between tissue and blood was lower than expected in non-neoplastic patients but higher than expected in all gliomas, particularly low-grade gliomas.

This clonotype appeared many times. What this receptor recognizes is not known. Base qualities are missing; no much larger clone stands one base away. The iRepertoire nested amplicon-rescue multiplex PCR (arm-PCR) platform was used to amplify TCR alpha and beta CDR3 regions from RNA. The input for one-step reverse transcription and amplification was 100-400 ng of tissue mRNA or PBMC total RNA. Following bead purification, Illumina adapters were added through a secondary multiplex PCR, and the libraries were then gel-purified between 200 and 400 bp. Demultiplexing relied on internal 6-nucleotide barcodes carried by the libraries. The libraries were sequenced on an Illumina MiSeq using 2x220 or 2x250 nucleotide paired-end reads. Regarding the original processing steps: FLASH 1.2.11 was used to merge paired reads, and BWA-MEM then aligned the reads to the GRCh37 human genome before TRA and TRB reads were extracted. For V and J assignment, an IMGT-derived reference of cassette sequences and CDR3 motifs that included pseudogenes was used. Reads were translated in three frames, and productive CDR3s were defined as those with a C...FGXG motif and no stop codons. Clonotypes were defined as unique combinations of V-J cassette pair and CDR3 amino acid sequence. Reads were filtered by Hamming distance, thresholded by each sample's sequence error rate in mapped regions. TCRdb redid the processing of the public reads, applying fastp at Q25 and MiXCR, and retained in-frame beta chains. Each record represents a unique CDR3 protein, reported with the most common genes and DNA among its rows. The V and J calls shown here were made by TCRdb, not taken from the authors' results. The sample profile shows 95,000 to 150,000 distinct CDR3 sequences; 20% to 25% of them were found once. Around 15% of the sample belongs to the ten largest clones.

In this chain, TRBV2 is recombined with TRBJ1-6, with no confident D gene call. The TCR comes from a human donor with low-grade glioma or glioblastoma, undergoing nonglioma brain surgery, or in good health (not recorded which). The sample consisted of glioma tissue, nonneoplastic brain tissue, or PBMCs (not recorded which). The bases are TGTGCCAGCAGTGAAGAGGGAACCAATTCACCCCTCCACTTT. This yields the protein CASSEEGTNSPLHF.